This is a list of T cell receptor beta chains from one sample in a study of shared clonotypes between healthy human individuals. The protocol was immunoSEQ multiplex PCR, while the TCRdb copy is restricted to in-frame clones and leaves out a portion. The repertoire has some 470,000 clones, over 60% of them found once; the top ten carry 10% to 15%. The specimen sequenced was PBMCs. The receptor set was obtained from a woman between 40 and 50 years old in good health. Some clones in this sample may be carry-over from other donors' samples. CDR3s include the opening cysteine and the closing phenylalanine or tryptophan. D genes are given only for firm matches. Some rows have no size entry. The others give once, few or many, or a class for an expanded clone.

CDR3 protein: CASSYRAEGYNEQFF
CDR3 DNA: TGTGCCAGCAGTTATAGAGCGGAGGGGTACAATGAGCAGTTCTTC
V gene: TRBV6-6
J gene: TRBJ2-1
clone size: once
D gene: -
CDR3 length: 15

CDR3 protein: CASSASSVYEQYF
CDR3 DNA: TGTGCCAGCAGTGCTTCGTCAGTTTACGAGCAGTACTTC
V gene: TRBV6-1
J gene: TRBJ2-7
clone size: -
D gene: -
CDR3 length: 13

CDR3 protein: CSVEILADYTQYF
CDR3 DNA: TGCAGCGTTGAAATACTAGCGGACTATACGCAGTATTTT
V gene: TRBV29-1
J gene: TRBJ2-3
clone size: -
D gene: TRBD2
CDR3 length: 13

CDR3 protein: CASSQDGQGKKNTEAFF
CDR3 DNA: TGCGCCAGCAGCCAAGATGGGCAGGGAAAAAAGAACACTGAAGCTTTCTTT
V gene: TRBV4-1
J gene: TRBJ1-1
clone size: -
D gene: -
CDR3 length: 17

CDR3 protein: CASSLQSGTSGGTDTQYF
CDR3 DNA: TGTGCCAGCAGCTTACAGTCCGGGACTAGCGGCGGCACAGATACGCAGTATTTT
V gene: TRBV7-2
J gene: TRBJ2-3
clone size: -
D gene: TRBD2
CDR3 length: 18

CDR3 protein: CASRLTGDNEKLFF
CDR3 DNA: TGTGCCAGCAGGCTGACAGGGGACAATGAAAAACTGTTTTTT
V gene: TRBV6-1
J gene: TRBJ1-4
clone size: -
D gene: TRBD1
CDR3 length: 14

CDR3 protein: CASSPGLAGYEQYF
CDR3 DNA: TGTGCCAGCAGCCCTGGACTAGCGGGATACGAGCAGTACTTC
V gene: TRBV11-2
J gene: TRBJ2-7
clone size: -
D gene: TRBD2
CDR3 length: 14

CDR3 protein: CASSLQGQPQHF
CDR3 DNA: TGTGCCAGCAGCTTACAGGGGCAGCCCCAGCATTTT
V gene: TRBV7-2
J gene: TRBJ1-5
clone size: -
D gene: -
CDR3 length: 12

CDR3 protein: CASSLAGVFNEQFF
CDR3 DNA: TGTGCCAGCAGCCTAGCGGGAGTCTTTAATGAGCAGTTCTTC
V gene: TRBV7-8
J gene: TRBJ2-1
clone size: -
D gene: TRBD2
CDR3 length: 14

CDR3 protein: CASSYPGTGNQPQHF
CDR3 DNA: TGTGCCAGCAGTTACCCAGGGACAGGCAATCAGCCCCAGCATTTT
V gene: TRBV6-6
J gene: TRBJ1-5
clone size: -
D gene: TRBD1
CDR3 length: 15

CDR3 protein: CASSIQHSEAFF
CDR3 DNA: TGCGCCAGTAGTATCCAGCACAGTGAAGCTTTCTTT
V gene: TRBV19
J gene: TRBJ1-1
clone size: -
D gene: -
CDR3 length: 12

CDR3 protein: CASSPRGTGPNEQYF
CDR3 DNA: TGTGCCAGCAGCCCCCGCGGGACTGGGCCCAACGAGCAGTACTTC
V gene: TRBV7-2
J gene: TRBJ2-7
clone size: -
D gene: -
CDR3 length: 15

CDR3 protein: CASMGEYQPQHF
CDR3 DNA: TGTGCCAGCATGGGGGAATATCAGCCCCAGCATTTT
V gene: TRBV2
J gene: TRBJ1-5
clone size: -
D gene: -
CDR3 length: 12

CDR3 protein: CASSTGLNTEAFF
CDR3 DNA: TGTGCCAGCAGCACAGGGCTGAACACTGAAGCTTTCTTT
V gene: TRBV6-5
J gene: TRBJ1-1
clone size: -
D gene: -
CDR3 length: 13

CDR3 protein: CASGSGNGQETQYF
CDR3 DNA: TGTGCTAGTGGCTCAGGGAACGGGCAAGAGACCCAGTACTTC
V gene: TRBV12-5
J gene: TRBJ2-5
clone size: -
D gene: -
CDR3 length: 14

CDR3 protein: CASSLGGGGRETQYF
CDR3 DNA: TGTGCTAGCAGCTTAGGAGGAGGGGGTCGAGAGACCCAGTACTTC
V gene: TRBV7-7
J gene: TRBJ2-5
clone size: -
D gene: -
CDR3 length: 15

CDR3 protein: CASSISRDLAKNIQYF
CDR3 DNA: TGTGCCAGTAGTATATCCAGGGATCTAGCCAAAAACATTCAGTACTTC
V gene: TRBV19
J gene: TRBJ2-4
clone size: -
D gene: -
CDR3 length: 16

CDR3 protein: CAWGSGVRGANVLTF
CDR3 DNA: TGTGCCTGGGGTTCGGGGGTACGAGGGGCCAACGTCCTGACTTTC
V gene: TRBV30
J gene: TRBJ2-6
clone size: -
D gene: -
CDR3 length: 15

CDR3 protein: CASNGRENTGELFF
CDR3 DNA: TGCGCCAGCAACGGCAGGGAGAACACCGGGGAGCTGTTTTTT
V gene: TRBV5-1
J gene: TRBJ2-2
clone size: -
D gene: -
CDR3 length: 14

CDR3 protein: CASSYGQTEAFF
CDR3 DNA: TGTGCCAGCTCATACGGACAGACAGAAGCTTTCTTT
V gene: TRBV18
J gene: TRBJ1-1
clone size: few
D gene: -
CDR3 length: 12

CDR3 protein: CASSLRQGEGTDTQYF
CDR3 DNA: TGTGCCAGCAGCCTACGTCAGGGGGAGGGGACAGATACGCAGTATTTT
V gene: TRBV7-8
J gene: TRBJ2-3
clone size: -
D gene: -
CDR3 length: 16

CDR3 protein: CASSRQGEGDEKLFF
CDR3 DNA: TGTGCCAGCAGCCGTCAAGGGGAAGGGGATGAAAAACTGTTTTTT
V gene: TRBV4-2
J gene: TRBJ1-4
clone size: -
D gene: -
CDR3 length: 15